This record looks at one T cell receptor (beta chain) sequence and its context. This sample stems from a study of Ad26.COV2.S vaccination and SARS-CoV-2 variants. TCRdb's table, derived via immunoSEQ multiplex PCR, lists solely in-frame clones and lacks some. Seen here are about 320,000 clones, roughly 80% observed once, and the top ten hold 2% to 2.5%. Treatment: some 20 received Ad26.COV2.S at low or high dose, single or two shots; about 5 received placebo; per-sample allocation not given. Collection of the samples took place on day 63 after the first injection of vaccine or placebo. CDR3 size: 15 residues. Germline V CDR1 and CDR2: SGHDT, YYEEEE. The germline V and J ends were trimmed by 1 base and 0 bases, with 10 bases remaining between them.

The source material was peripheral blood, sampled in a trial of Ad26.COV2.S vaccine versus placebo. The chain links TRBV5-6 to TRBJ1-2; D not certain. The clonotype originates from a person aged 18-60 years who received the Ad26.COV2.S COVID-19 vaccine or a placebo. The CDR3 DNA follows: TGTGCCAGCAGCTTGTTTACACATCCTAACTATGGCTACACCTTC. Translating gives CASSLFTHPNYGYTF.